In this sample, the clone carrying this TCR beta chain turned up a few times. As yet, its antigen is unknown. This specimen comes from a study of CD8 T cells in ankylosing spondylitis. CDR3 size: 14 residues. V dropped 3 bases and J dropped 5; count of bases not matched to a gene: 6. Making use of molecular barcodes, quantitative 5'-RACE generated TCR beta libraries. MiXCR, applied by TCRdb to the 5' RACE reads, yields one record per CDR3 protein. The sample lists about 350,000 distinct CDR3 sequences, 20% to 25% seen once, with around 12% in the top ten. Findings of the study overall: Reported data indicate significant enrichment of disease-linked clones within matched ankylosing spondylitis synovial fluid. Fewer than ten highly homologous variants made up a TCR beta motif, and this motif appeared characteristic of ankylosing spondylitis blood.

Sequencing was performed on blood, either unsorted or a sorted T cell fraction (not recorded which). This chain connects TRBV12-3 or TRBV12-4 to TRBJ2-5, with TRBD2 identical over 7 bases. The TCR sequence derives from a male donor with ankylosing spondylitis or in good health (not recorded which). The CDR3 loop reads CASSFGGVRETQYF. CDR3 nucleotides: TGTGCCAGCAGTTTTGGGGGGGTGAGGGAGACCCAGTACTTC.